This TCR beta chain stems from a study of T cell responses to AZD1222 COVID-19 vaccine. V lost 4 bases and J 0 bases, leaving 13 bases between the germline ends. The length of the CDR3 is 16 residues. The germline V gene has CDR1 MRHNA and CDR2 SNTAGT. Here immunoSEQ multiplex PCR was the method, and the copy in TCRdb shows in-frame clones only, minus some. Of around 84,000 clones in the sample, 80% to 90% are singletons; the top ten hold roughly 32%. V gene TRBV6-4 combines with J gene TRBJ1-3; no clear D. The clonotype originates from an adult in good health. This material consisted of peripheral blood, taken on day 0 of AZD1222 vaccination. Written as DNA, the CDR3 is TGTGCCAGCAGTGCTCTGACTGTAGACTCTGGAAACACCATATATTTT. Translated, it gives CASSALTVDSGNTIYF.